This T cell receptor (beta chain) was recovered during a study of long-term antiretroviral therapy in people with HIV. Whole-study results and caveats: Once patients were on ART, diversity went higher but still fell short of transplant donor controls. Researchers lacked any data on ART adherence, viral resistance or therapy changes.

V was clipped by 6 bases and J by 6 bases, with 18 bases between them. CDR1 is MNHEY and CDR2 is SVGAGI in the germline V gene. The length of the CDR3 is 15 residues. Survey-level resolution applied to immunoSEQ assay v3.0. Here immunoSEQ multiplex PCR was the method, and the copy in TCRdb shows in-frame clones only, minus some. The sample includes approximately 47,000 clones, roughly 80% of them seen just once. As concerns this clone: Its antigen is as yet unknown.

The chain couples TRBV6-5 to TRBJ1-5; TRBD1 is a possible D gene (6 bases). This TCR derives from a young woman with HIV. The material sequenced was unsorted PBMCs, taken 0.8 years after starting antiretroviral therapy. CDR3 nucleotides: TGTGCCAGCAGGTCTACGGGCCAGGGGAGTCAGCCCCAGCATTTT. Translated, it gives CASRSTGQGSQPQHF.